The 22 T cell receptor beta chains below were found in one sample sequenced in a study of vaccination and CD4 T cells after COVID-19. Scientists ran DNA taken from cultured CD4+ T cells through the Oncomine TCR Beta short-read assay for sequencing. TCRdb independently ran MiXCR on the PCR reads; one entry per CDR3 protein. The sample has about 12,000 distinct CDR3 sequences, roughly 21% seen once. Which antigens these TCRs recognize remains unknown. Treatment reported: approximately nine-day PBMC culture with coronavirus spike peptide pools or control peptides (ViraFEST assay). The starting material was CD4+ T cells from blood, cultured in vitro, obtained before SARS-CoV-2 vaccination. The receptors derive from a human donor who received a COVID-19 vaccine.

The V call is TRBV11-2, the J call TRBJ2-2; 12 bases line up with TRBD2. Trimming cost V 1 base and J 6 bases; bases outside gene matches: 3. The CDR3 spans 16 residues. Germline loops: CDR1 SGHAT, CDR2 FQNNGV. The CDR3 nucleotides are TGTGCCAGCAGCTTAGCGGCTAGCGGGGGGGCCGGGGAGCTGTTTTTT. Protein sequence: CASSLAASGGAGELFF.

This clonotype was found a few times. Written as DNA, the CDR3 is TGTGCCAGCAGCCACACCGGGGAGCTGTTTTTT. Protein: CASSHTGELFF. This chain connects TRBV7-8 to TRBJ2-2; D is uncertain. In germline, CDR1 is SGHVS, CDR2 FQNEAQ. The CDR3 covers 11 residues. V dropped 5 bases and J dropped 3 bases, with 1 base sitting between them. The variable domain in full, with the rest retrieved from reference TRBV7-8 and TRBJ2-2, is GAGVSQSPRYKVAKRGQDVALRCDPISGHVSLFWYQQALGQGPEFLTYFQNEAQLDKSGLPSDRFFAERPEGSVSTLKIQRTQQEDSAVYLCASSHTGELFFGEGSRLTVL.

This clonotype was seen more than once but under ten times. The CDR3 DNA reads as TGTGCCAGCAGCTTAGAAGCGGGGGGGCCGAGTGAGCAGTACTTC. Its protein product is CASSLEAGGPSEQYF. This chain uses TRBV7-6 with TRBJ2-7; TRBD2 matches at 10 bases. Unmatched junction bases numbered 7, after V lost 1 base and J lost 7 bases. The CDR3 covers 15 residues. Germline CDR1 is SGHVS and CDR2 is FNYEAQ.

This sequence joins TRBV5-1 and TRBJ2-7, with 8 nucleotides matching TRBD1. This CDR3 comprises 15 residues. J gave up 4 bases and V 0 bases, and 6 bases lay outside the gene matches. The germline CDR1 and CDR2 sequences are SGHRS and YFSETQ. Written as DNA, the CDR3 is TGCGCCAGCAGCTTGGAGACAGGGGTGTTTTACGAGCAGTACTTC. It is translated as CASSLETGVFYEQYF.

This clonotype was picked up a small number of times. The chain couples TRBV7-9 to TRBJ1-3; no reliable D call. The CDR3 loop spans 19 amino acids. Germline V gives CDR1 SEHNR, CDR2 FQNEAQ (reference sequence). V was cut by 4 bases and J by 0 bases, with 22 bases left in between. CDR3 coding DNA: TGTGCCAGCAGCTCCTGGACCTCTCAGAAAAGATCCTCTGGAAACACCATATATTTT. Translated, it gives CASSSWTSQKRSSGNTIYF.

This clonotype has a handful of counts. V is TRBV6-5 and J is TRBJ2-7, with D possibly being TRBD1 (6 bases). V lost 4 bases and J 9 bases, leaving 22 bases between the germline ends. The CDR3 sequence is 15 residues long. CDR1 MNHEY and CDR2 SVGAGI come from the germline V gene. CDR3 nucleotides: TGTGCCAGCAGTTCCCAACGACAGGATAGGTCACGGCAGTACTTC. Protein sequence: CASSSQRQDRSRQYF.

This clonotype appeared a few times. One end of the junction does not line up with germline, which may come from a read error. V is TRBV5-1 and J is TRBJ2-7, with 10 bases matching TRBD1. The germline V gene encodes CDR1 SGHRS and CDR2 YFSETQ. The CDR3 is made up of 11 amino acids. The DNA of the CDR3 is TGCGCCAGCAGCCCGGGGACAGGGGCCAGCTTC. Translated, it gives CASSPGTGASF.

The chain recombines TRBV6-5 with TRBJ2-2, with D possibly matching TRBD1 (6 bases). The V end lost 3 bases, the J end lost 0 bases, and 14 bases lay between the germline ends. The CDR3 contains 17 residues. Germline values: CDR1 MNHEY, CDR2 SVGAGI. The CDR3 sequence is CASSYSTGMTNTGELFF. The CDR3 DNA reads TGTGCCAGCAGTTATTCCACAGGGATGACGAACACCGGGGAGCTGTTTTTT.

Concerning this clonotype: Compared with germline, one end of the junction differs, possibly owing to a read error. J is TRBJ2-6 and V is TRBV24-1; D is perhaps TRBD1 or TRBD2 (6 bases each). The length of the CDR3 is 15 residues. Looked up from germline, CDR1 is KGHDR and CDR2 is SFDVKD. The DNA for the CDR3 is TGTGCCACCAGTGCTATCTTGAGGGGGGCCAACGTCCCGACTTTC. Translated: CATSAILRGANVPTF.

This clonotype was found a few times. The rearrangement uses TRBV7-3 and TRBJ1-6; D gene unclear. CDR1 and CDR2 (germline): SGHTA, FQGTGA. V gave up 5 bases and J gave up 0 bases, with 5 bases separating them. The CDR3 extends over 14 amino acids. In DNA form, the CDR3 reads TGTGCCAGCAGCATTAGCTCCTATAATTCACCCCTCCACTTT. The encoded protein is CASSISSYNSPLHF.

V gene TRBV6-1 combines with J gene TRBJ2-7; D might be TRBD2 (5 bases). Germline V gene data show CDR1 as MNHNS and CDR2 as SASEGT. V dropped 10 bases and J dropped 2 bases, with 18 bases sitting between them. The CDR3 spans 14 residues. CDR3 region: CATTYDGEPYEQYF. CDR3 DNA sequence: TGTGCCACCACGTACGACGGGGAACCCTACGAGCAGTACTTC.

This clonotype was seen a handful of times. V and J are TRBV6-1 and TRBJ1-2; TRBD1 agrees at 10 bases. CDR1 MNHNS and CDR2 SASEGT come from the germline V gene. The ends lost 4 bases at V and 5 bases at J; junction bases unmatched: 7. The CDR3 extends over 15 amino acids. CDR3 region: CASSAPGTGDYGYTF. CDR3 bases: TGTGCCAGCAGTGCTCCCGGGACAGGGGATTATGGCTACACCTTC.

The V and J genes are TRBV12-3 or TRBV12-4 and TRBJ1-2; 7 bases align to TRBD1. With 4 bases clipped from V and 2 bases from J, the junction kept 13 bases outside the gene matches. The CDR3 is 17 residues long. Here the CDR3 DNA reads TGTGCCAGCAGTTCCCGGGACAGAGCCGGATACAACTATGGCTACACCTTC. Translation gives CASSSRDRAGYNYGYTF.

CDR3 region: CASSFGRVLSGNTIYF. For the CDR3, the DNA is TGTGCCAGCAGCTTCGGGAGGGTGCTCTCTGGAAACACCATATATTTT. The chain employs TRBV7-2 and TRBJ1-3; D not certain. The CDR3 has 16 amino acids. Deletions cut 3 bases from V and 0 bases from J, with 12 bases between. The germline gives CDR1 SGHTA, CDR2 FQGNSA.

The chain uses TRBV9 and TRBJ2-4; the match to TRBD2 covers 8 bases. Looked up from germline, CDR1 is SGDLS and CDR2 is YYNGEE. The CDR3 consists of 16 residues. The junction had 2 bases not matched to a gene; V was cut back by 0 bases and J by 0 bases. The CDR3 is CASSVGAGAAKNIQYF. The CDR3, as DNA: TGTGCCAGCAGCGTAGGAGCGGGGGCAGCCAAAAACATTCAGTACTTC. Variable domain in full (rest from reference TRBV9 and TRBJ2-4): DSGVTQTPKHLITATGQRVTLRCSPRSGDLSVYWYQQSLDQGLQFLIQYYNGEERAKGNILERFSAQQFPDLHSELNLSSLELGDSALYFCASSVGAGAAKNIQYFGAGTRLSVL.

This clonotype was seen more than once but under ten times. This chain links TRBV12-3 or TRBV12-4 with TRBJ1-2; possibly TRBD1 for D (5 bases). This CDR3 region has 13 residues. The V end was cut by 3 bases, the J end by 8 bases, with 13 bases between. CDR3 loop: CASSFPPRDGYTF. CDR3 DNA sequence: TGTGCCAGCAGTTTCCCCCCTCGGGACGGCTACACCTTC.

This clonotype was counted a few times. The chain is built from TRBV5-4 and TRBJ2-2, with D tentatively TRBD1 or TRBD2 (5 bases each). This CDR3 has 16 amino acids. Trimming shortened V by 4 bases and J by 1 base, and 14 bases separated the two germline ends. CDR1 and CDR2 (germline): SGHNT, YYREEE (reference sequence). The CDR3 region is CASSPGTTKNTGELFF. As DNA, the CDR3 is TGTGCCAGCAGCCCCGGGACCACTAAGAACACCGGGGAGCTGTTTTTT. The whole variable domain, filled in from reference TRBV5-4 and TRBJ2-2, reads ETGVTQSPTHLIKTRGQQVTLRCSSQSGHNTVSWYQQALGQGPQFIFQYYREEENGRGNFPPRFSGLQFPNYSSELNVNALELDDSALYLCASSPGTTKNTGELFFGEGSRLTVL.

The CDR3 loop reads CASSLGGMVREKLFF. The DNA of the CDR3 is TGTGCCAGCAGCTTAGGGGGAATGGTACGGGAAAAACTGTTTTTT. The chain is built from TRBV7-8 and TRBJ1-4; D is uncertain. The V and J ends lost 1 base and 8 bases respectively, with 14 bases between them. This CDR3 has 15 amino acids. The germline V gene encodes CDR1 SGHVS and CDR2 FQNEAQ.

In its sample, this clonotype was seen a few times. The J gene is TRBJ2-5, the V gene TRBV7-8, with 8 bases matching TRBD1. Trimming cost V 5 bases and J 2 bases; bases outside gene matches: 7. Germline CDR1 and CDR2: SGHVS and FQNEAQ. CDR3 length equals 15 residues. The CDR3 sequence: CASSRRTGWQETQYF. The CDR3, as DNA: TGTGCCAGCAGCAGACGGACAGGGTGGCAAGAGACCCAGTACTTC.

This clonotype was detected a few times. J is TRBJ1-2 and V is TRBV11-2; possible D gene TRBD1, 5 bases. The CDR3 extends over 14 amino acids. Germline V gene lookup returns CDR1 SGHAT and CDR2 FQNNGV. With 3 bases removed from V and 7 bases from J, the gap between germline ends came to 15 bases. CDR3 in DNA: TGTGCCAGCAGCTTTCCGGGACCACGGGGTGGCTACACCTTC. Translation gives CASSFPGPRGGYTF.

A few counts support this clonotype. In nucleotides, the CDR3 is TGTGCCAGTAGTATGCCCAGGGGGCGGACTGAAGCTTTCTTT. This translates into CASSMPRGRTEAFF. The V and J genes are TRBV19 and TRBJ1-1, with TRBD1 identical over 8 bases. CDR1 is LNHDA, CDR2 SQIVND, per germline (reference sequence). The CDR3 length is 14 residues. V dropped 3 bases and J dropped 5; count of bases not matched to a gene: 5.

The genes are TRBV5-1 and TRBJ2-7, with 15 bases aligning to TRBD2. V lost 3 bases, J lost 2 bases, and 0 bases stayed unmatched. CDR3 length: 15 amino acids. Germline V gene sequence: CDR1 SGHRS, CDR2 YFSETQ. The CDR3: CASSWTSGGAYEQYF. The DNA for the CDR3 is TGCGCCAGCAGCTGGACTAGCGGGGGGGCCTACGAGCAGTACTTC.